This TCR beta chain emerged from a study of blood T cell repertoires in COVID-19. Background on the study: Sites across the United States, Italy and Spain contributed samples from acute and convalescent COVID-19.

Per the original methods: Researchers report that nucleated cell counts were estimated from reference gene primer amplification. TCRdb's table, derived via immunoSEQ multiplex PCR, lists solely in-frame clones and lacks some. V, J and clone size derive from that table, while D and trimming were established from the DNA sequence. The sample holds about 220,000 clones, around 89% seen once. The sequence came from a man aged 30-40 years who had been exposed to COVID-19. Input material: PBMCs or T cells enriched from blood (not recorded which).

The CDR3 nucleotides read TGTGCCAGCCGCACCGGGAGGGTACCCTATAATTCACCCCTCCACTTT. Translation gives CASRTGRVPYNSPLHF. The chain is built from TRBV21-1 and TRBJ1-6. TRBV21-1 is deemed a pseudogene. This CDR3 is 16 amino acids long.